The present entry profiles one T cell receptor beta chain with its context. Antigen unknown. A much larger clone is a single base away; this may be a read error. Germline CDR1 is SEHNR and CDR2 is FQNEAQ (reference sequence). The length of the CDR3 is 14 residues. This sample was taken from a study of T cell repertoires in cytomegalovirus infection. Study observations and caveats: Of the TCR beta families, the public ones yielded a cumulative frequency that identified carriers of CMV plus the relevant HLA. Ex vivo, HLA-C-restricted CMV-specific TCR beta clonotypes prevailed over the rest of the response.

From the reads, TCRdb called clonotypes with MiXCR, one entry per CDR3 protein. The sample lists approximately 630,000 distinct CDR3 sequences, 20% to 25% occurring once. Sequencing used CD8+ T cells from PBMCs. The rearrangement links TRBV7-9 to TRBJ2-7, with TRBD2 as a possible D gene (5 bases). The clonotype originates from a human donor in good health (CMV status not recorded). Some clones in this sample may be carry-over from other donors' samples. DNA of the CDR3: TGTGTCAGCAGCTTCGTCCAGAGGGCCTACGAGCAGTACTTC. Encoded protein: CVSSFVQRAYEQYF.